Given below is one T cell receptor beta chain in context. Its target is unknown. Measured with immunoSEQ multiplex PCR; TCRdb has only the in-frame clones, and not every one. This table has about 99,000 clones, 85% to 95% appearing once. The CDR3 runs 13 residues. The germline gives CDR1 MNHEY, CDR2 SMNVEV (reference sequence). The sample is drawn from a study of graft-versus-host responses after intestinal transplantation. The receptor was derived from a human donor who was the organ donor for an intestinal transplant. This chain uses TRBV27 with TRBJ2-5; perhaps TRBD1 as D (6 bases). With the DNA end fitting TRBJ2-7 better, the J assignment may be wrong. The input for sequencing was unstimulated CD8+ T cells sorted from spleen or lymph node cells, taken before transplant. CDR3 DNA: TGTGCCAGCAGGGCATTGGGGGCGTACGAGCAGTACTTC. The encoded protein is CASRALGAYEQYF.